One and the same sample provided the 17 T cell receptor beta chains below, sequenced in a study of blood T cell repertoires in COVID-19. The method was immunoSEQ multiplex PCR; TCRdb's version includes in-frame clones alone and lacks a portion of them. The sample holds roughly 200,000 clones, about 83% seen once. The specimen was PBMCs or T cells enriched from blood (not recorded which). The receptors originated from a man in his forties or fifties with acute COVID-19.

This clone showed up just a few times. The rearrangement uses TRBV4-2 and TRBJ1-4; possibly TRBD1 for D (6 bases). The V end was cut by 0 bases, the J end by 7 bases, with 18 bases between. CDR1 LGHNA and CDR2 YNFKEQ come from the germline V gene. The CDR3 is made up of 17 amino acids. The CDR3 protein is CASSQDHQGSKGEKLFF. In DNA form, the CDR3 reads TGTGCCAGCAGCCAAGATCATCAGGGGTCAAAGGGTGAAAAACTGTTTTTT.

This chain uses TRBV5-1 with TRBJ1-4, with 9 bases fitting TRBD1. The CDR3 loop spans 15 amino acids. CDR1 is SGHRS and CDR2 is YFSETQ in the germline V gene. With 6 bases clipped from V and 4 bases from J, the junction kept 7 bases outside the gene matches. CDR3 in amino acids: CASTQQGALNEKLFF. The CDR3 coding sequence is TGCGCCAGCACACAACAGGGGGCGCTTAATGAAAAACTGTTTTTT. Full variable domain (remainder filled in from reference TRBV5-1 and TRBJ1-4): KAGVTQTPRYLIKTRGQQVTLSCSPISGHRSVSWYQQTPGQGLQFLFEYFSETQRNKGNFPGRFSGRQFSNSRSEMNVSTLELGDSALYLCASTQQGALNEKLFFGSGTQLSVL.

The rearrangement joins TRBV19 to TRBJ2-7; D gene ambiguous. V lost 5 bases and J 0 bases, leaving 8 bases between the germline ends. This CDR3 is built from 13 residues. CDR1 LNHDA and CDR2 SQIVND come from the germline V gene (reference sequence). This chain's CDR3 is CASSHTFSYEQYF. In nucleotides, the CDR3 is TGTGCCAGTAGTCACACATTCTCCTACGAGCAGTACTTC.

The chain couples TRBV19 to TRBJ1-3, with D hard to call. Trimming took off 3 bases at V and 0 bases at J, with 9 bases between the two ends. Germline V lookup: CDR1 LNHDA, CDR2 SQIVND (reference sequence). The CDR3 totals 15 residues. CDR3 nucleotides: TGTGCCAGTAGTATCCTAAGTTCCTCTGGAAACACCATATATTTT. It encodes CASSILSSSGNTIYF.

The chain uses TRBV28 and TRBJ1-5, with 7 bases identical to TRBD1. Germline assignment: CDR1 MDHEN and CDR2 SYDVKM. This CDR3 has 13 residues. V was clipped by 0 bases and J by 7 bases; unmatched bases: 0. The CDR3 bases are TGTGCCAGCAGTTTATGGGGACAGCAGCCCCAGCATTTT. Protein: CASSLWGQQPQHF.

This rearrangement joins TRBV29-1 to TRBJ1-1, with D perhaps matching TRBD1 (5 bases). The CDR3 sequence is 14 residues long. V shed 3 bases and J shed 4 bases, with 15 bases lying between them. Germline CDR1 reads SQVTM; CDR2 reads ANQGSEA. The CDR3 DNA sequence: TGCAGCGTTGATAGGGGTAAGAAGGGCACTGAAGCTTTCTTT. Its translation is CSVDRGKKGTEAFF. The variable domain in full, completed from reference TRBV29-1 and TRBJ1-1, reads SAVISQKPSRDICQRGTSLTIQCQVDSQVTMMFWYRQQPGQSLTLIATANQGSEATYESGFVIDKFPISRPNLTFSTLTVSNMSPEDSSIYLCSVDRGKKGTEAFFGQGTRLTVV.

The rearrangement uses TRBV24-1 and TRBJ2-3, with 12 bases that match TRBD2. The J segment lost 3 bases and the V segment lost 5 bases, leaving 2 bases of the junction unmatched. Germline assignment: CDR1 KGHDR and CDR2 SFDVKD. CDR3 length: 15 amino acids. The CDR3 protein is CATSASGRGTDTQYF. The CDR3 region has the DNA TGTGCCACCAGTGCTAGCGGGAGGGGTACAGATACGCAGTATTTT.

The V and J genes are TRBV3-1 (or the pseudogene TRBV3-2) and TRBJ1-5, with 7 bases identical to TRBD1. CDR3 size: 17 residues. Germline V gene lookup returns CDR1 LGHDT and CDR2 YNNKEL (reference sequence). The V gene end was trimmed by 0 bases and the J gene end by 15 bases; junction bases not matched to a gene: 20. The CDR3, as DNA: TGTGCCAGCAGCCAAGACCCACCCGGTAGGGGCCAGGGGGTTCGGCATTTT. Translating gives CASSQDPPGRGQGVRHF.

The V and J genes are TRBV10-3 and TRBJ1-2, with TRBD1 matching 8 bases. V trimming: 0 bases; J trimming: 6 bases; junction bases outside the gene matches: 6. The CDR3 consists of 15 residues. CDR1 and CDR2 from the germline V gene are ENHRY and SYGVKD. The CDR3 DNA sequence: TGTGCCATCAGTGAGTCGATTAGGACAGGGAATGGCTACACCTTC. This sequence encodes CAISESIRTGNGYTF.

The chain employs TRBV5-6 and TRBJ2-1; 9 bases align to TRBD2. The junction had 2 bases not matched to a gene; V was cut back by 4 bases and J by 0 bases. The germline gives CDR1 SGHDT, CDR2 YYEEEE. This CDR3 spans 15 amino acids. The CDR3 DNA reads TGTGCCAGCAGCGTTAGCGGGAGCTCCTACAATGAGCAGTTCTTC. Translated, it gives CASSVSGSSYNEQFF.

This chain joins TRBV7-2 and TRBJ2-7; 8 nucleotides agree with TRBD1. Germline loops: CDR1 SGHTA, CDR2 FQGNSA. This CDR3 region has 15 residues. V lost 5 bases, J lost 2 bases, and 8 bases stayed unmatched. In nucleotides, the CDR3 is TGTGCCAGCAGCCAACGTCCCAGGGGGCCCTACGAGCAGTACTTC. This translates into CASSQRPRGPYEQYF.

There are a few counts of this clone. The chain employs TRBV18 and TRBJ1-2; D is ambiguous. Germline loops: CDR1 KGHSH, CDR2 LQKENI. Trimming took off 3 bases at V and 6 bases at J, with 17 bases between the two ends. This CDR3 region has 15 residues. The CDR3: CASSPPGGPLHGYTF. The CDR3 DNA reads as TGTGCCAGCTCACCCCCGGGAGGACCGTTGCATGGCTACACCTTC.

A few counts support this clone. This chain uses TRBV19 with TRBJ2-7, with 9 bases that match TRBD2. The CDR3 extends over 17 amino acids. With V trimmed by 1 base and J by 2 bases, 9 bases remained unmatched. CDR1 and CDR2 from the germline V gene are LNHDA and SQIVND (reference sequence). The CDR3 nucleotides are TGTGCCAGTAGTATAGGAGCCGCTAGCGGGGACGCCTACGAGCAGTACTTC. It is translated as CASSIGAASGDAYEQYF.

This chain uses TRBV28 with TRBJ1-2; 9 nucleotides line up with TRBD1. Per the germline V gene, CDR1 is MDHEN and CDR2 is SYDVKM. The CDR3 is made up of 14 amino acids. The junction had 12 bases not matched to a gene; V was cut back by 8 bases and J by 8 bases. CDR3 region: CASLGQQGAGGYTF. CDR3 sequence (DNA): TGTGCCAGCCTTGGGCAACAGGGGGCTGGAGGCTACACCTTC.

This chain uses TRBV5-1 with TRBJ2-3; tentative D call: TRBD1 (7 bases). The CDR3 is 12 amino acids. Trimming took off 4 bases at V and 6 bases at J, with 9 bases between the two ends. Germline loops: CDR1 SGHRS, CDR2 YFSETQ. CDR3 protein: CASSPGGDTQYF. The CDR3 nucleotides are TGCGCCAGCAGCCCAGGGGGGGATACGCAGTATTTT. The variable domain in full, with the rest retrieved from reference TRBV5-1 and TRBJ2-3, is KAGVTQTPRYLIKTRGQQVTLSCSPISGHRSVSWYQQTPGQGLQFLFEYFSETQRNKGNFPGRFSGRQFSNSRSEMNVSTLELGDSALYLCASSPGGDTQYFGPGTRLTVL.

This clone was picked up a small number of times. The chain has TRBV10-3 and TRBJ2-3; D is unclear. In germline, CDR1 is ENHRY, CDR2 SYGVKD. With 4 bases removed from V and 0 bases from J, the gap between germline ends came to 5 bases. The CDR3 is made up of 13 amino acids. The CDR3: CAISGSSTDTQYF. In DNA, the CDR3 is TGTGCCATCAGTGGTTCTAGCACAGATACGCAGTATTTT.

V usage is TRBV4-2 and J usage is TRBJ2-7, with TRBD2 matching 11 bases. The CDR3 loop spans 16 amino acids. Germline V gene data show CDR1 as LGHNA and CDR2 as YNFKEQ. With 3 bases clipped from V and 4 bases from J, the junction kept 8 bases outside the gene matches. The CDR3: CASSQAAGLAGYEQYF. The CDR3 DNA reads TGTGCCAGCAGCCAGGCGGCCGGACTAGCGGGTTACGAGCAGTACTTC.